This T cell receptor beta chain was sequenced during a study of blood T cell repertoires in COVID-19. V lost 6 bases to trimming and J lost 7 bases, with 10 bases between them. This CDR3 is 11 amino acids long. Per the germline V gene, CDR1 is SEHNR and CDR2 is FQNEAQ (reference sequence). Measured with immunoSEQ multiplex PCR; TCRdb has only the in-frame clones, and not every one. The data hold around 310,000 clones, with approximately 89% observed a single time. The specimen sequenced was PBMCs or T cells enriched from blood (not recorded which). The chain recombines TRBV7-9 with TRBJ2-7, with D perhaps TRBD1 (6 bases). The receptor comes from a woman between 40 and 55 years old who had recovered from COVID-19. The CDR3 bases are TGTGCCAGCAGGGAACAGGGTGAGCAGTACTTC. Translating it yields CASREQGEQYF.